This T cell receptor (beta chain) was profiled in a study of T cell responses to AZD1222 COVID-19 vaccine. Study conclusions and caveats: After two AZD1222 doses, spike-specific TCR breadth and depth rose versus day 0. Donors in the cohort were predominantly white British and more often female, and clonal diversity was possibly underestimated.

This clone appeared a few times. Its antigen is unidentified. Profiling relied on immunoSEQ multiplex PCR, and the TCRdb table lists in-frame clones only, not all of them. The sample has 50,000 or so clones; around 80% are singletons. V lost 3 bases, J lost 10 bases, and 4 bases stayed unmatched. The germline gives CDR1 MDHEN, CDR2 SYDVKM. The CDR3 totals 12 residues. The sequence was obtained from an adult who received the AZD1222 COVID-19 vaccine. The specimen was peripheral blood, collected 28 days after the second AZD1222 dose. The chain recombines TRBV28 with TRBJ1-1, with 8 bases identical to TRBD1. In DNA form, the CDR3 reads TGTGCCAGCAGTTTTCCAGGGGGCCGAGCTTTCTTT. Its translation is CASSFPGGRAFF. Combining the CDR3 with reference TRBV28 and TRBJ1-1 gives the whole variable domain DVKVTQSSRYLVKRTGEKVFLECVQDMDHENMFWYRQDPGLGLRLIYFSYDVKMKEKGDIPEGYSVSREKKERFSLILESASTNQTSMYLCASSFPGGRAFFGQGTRLTVV.